These 27 T cell receptor beta chains originate from one sample sequenced in a study of blood T cell repertoires in COVID-19. The protocol was immunoSEQ multiplex PCR, while the TCRdb copy is restricted to in-frame clones and leaves out a portion. This table has some 100,000 clones, about 80% appearing once. Sequencing was carried out using peripheral blood. The origin of the receptors is a man aged 65 to 79 with acute or convalescent COVID-19.

The genes are TRBV9 and TRBJ2-2; 7 positions match TRBD2. Trimming at V came to 4 bases and at J to 3 bases, leaving 6 bases not matched to a gene. This CDR3 contains 15 residues. Germline-derived CDR1 and CDR2 are SGDLS and YYNGEE. The CDR3 bases are TGTGCCAGCAGCCCCCACCTAGCGGACACCGGGGAGCTGTTTTTT. Translation: CASSPHLADTGELFF.

This chain joins TRBV27 and TRBJ1-2, with D tentatively TRBD1 (6 bases). This CDR3 has 13 amino acids. In germline, CDR1 is MNHEY, CDR2 SMNVEV (reference sequence). V lost 2 bases and J lost 8, with 12 bases in between. The CDR3 protein is CASSLGRGGGYTF. In DNA, the CDR3 is TGTGCCAGCAGTTTAGGCAGGGGCGGAGGCTACACCTTC.

The chain recombines TRBV5-6 with TRBJ1-6, with 8 bases fitting TRBD1. V lost 1 base and J lost 7; bases outside the gene matches: 4. CDR1 SGHDT and CDR2 YYEEEE come from the germline V gene. The CDR3 sequence is 15 residues long. The CDR3: CASSLWDRLNSPLHF. Here the CDR3 DNA reads TGTGCCAGCAGCTTGTGGGACAGGTTGAATTCACCCCTCCACTTT.

This sequence joins TRBV19 and TRBJ1-2; 11 bases map to TRBD1. V trimming: 5 bases; J trimming: 7 bases; junction bases outside the gene matches: 6. CDR3 length: 14 residues. Per germline, CDR1 LNHDA and CDR2 SQIVND (reference sequence). The CDR3 sequence: CASSPGQGASGYTF. In DNA, the CDR3 is TGTGCCAGTAGTCCCGGACAGGGGGCGTCTGGCTACACCTTC.

This chain connects TRBV10-2 to TRBJ2-7; no clear D gene. V shed 4 bases and J shed 2 bases, with 12 bases lying between them. The CDR3 is made up of 14 amino acids. The germline CDR1 and CDR2 sequences are WSHSY and SAAADI. The CDR3 spells CASSVHLPPYEQYF. The CDR3 DNA sequence: TGCGCCAGCAGTGTGCACCTACCCCCCTACGAGCAGTACTTC.

The chain uses TRBV3-1 (or the pseudogene TRBV3-2) and TRBJ2-7, with TRBD2 matching 9 bases. CDR3 length equals 16 residues. CDR1 and CDR2 from the germline V gene are LGHDT and YNNKEL (reference sequence). V lost 5 bases to trimming and J lost 4 bases; unmatched junction nucleotides: 12. The CDR3 nucleotides read TGTGCCAGCAGCTTCTACGCCGGGACTAGCAGTTACGAGCAGTACTTC. This gives the protein CASSFYAGTSSYEQYF.

The chain uses TRBV30 and TRBJ1-5; no clear D gene. The CDR3 has 13 residues. The germline V and J ends were trimmed by 0 bases and 5 bases, with 8 bases remaining between them. Germline CDR1 and CDR2: GTSNPN and SVGIG (reference sequence). As DNA, the CDR3 is TGTGCCTGGAGTGTAGCGGGAGATCAGCCCCAGCATTTT. Translation gives CAWSVAGDQPQHF.

The rearrangement links TRBV4-2 to TRBJ1-4; D remains unclear. The length of the CDR3 is 15 residues. The V end lost 0 bases, the J end lost 7 bases, and 12 bases lay between the germline ends. Germline V gives CDR1 LGHNA, CDR2 YNFKEQ. CDR3 sequence (DNA): TGTGCCAGCAGCCAAGAACTGGGTCGGGTTGAAAAACTGTTTTTT. Translation: CASSQELGRVEKLFF.

This chain connects TRBV7-2 to TRBJ1-6; 9 bases map to TRBD1. The CDR3 contains 16 residues. Germline CDR1 and CDR2: SGHTA and FQGNSA. The V segment lost 1 base and the J segment 9 bases; nucleotides outside the gene matches: 7. The DNA for the CDR3 is TGTGCCAGCAGCTTAGGCAACAGGGGGCGCGGTTCACCCCTCCACTTT. This gives the protein CASSLGNRGRGSPLHF.

The chain links TRBV20-1 to TRBJ2-7; 7 bases are shared with TRBD1. Losses at the gene ends were 4 bases for V and 3 bases for J; bases not matched to a gene: 0. This CDR3 spans 11 amino acids. Germline CDR1 is DFQATT and CDR2 is SNEGSKA (reference sequence). The CDR3 DNA follows: TGCAGTGCTAACAGGGGCTACGAGCAGTACTTC. Translating it yields CSANRGYEQYF.

This chain uses TRBV7-9 with TRBJ1-1; D gene uncertain. Deletions cut 5 bases from V and 0 bases from J, with 13 bases between. Germline CDR1 and CDR2: SEHNR and FQNEAQ (reference sequence). The CDR3 runs 15 residues. CDR3 loop: CASSPSQDMNTEAFF. CDR3 sequence (DNA): TGTGCCAGCAGCCCAAGCCAGGATATGAACACTGAAGCTTTCTTT.

This clone was observed a few times. The V call is TRBV30, the J call TRBJ1-2; D perhaps matches TRBD1 (5 bases). The CDR3 consists of 13 residues. Germline V gives CDR1 GTSNPN, CDR2 SVGIG (reference sequence). Deletions cut 5 bases from V and 6 bases from J, with 16 bases between. CDR3: CAWDQAGWNGYTF. DNA for the CDR3: TGTGCCTGGGACCAGGCAGGGTGGAATGGCTACACCTTC.

The CDR3 spells CASSLASGSSGGHFF. The CDR3 nucleotides are TGCGCCAGCAGCTTGGCTAGTGGGTCTAGCGGGGGTCACTTCTTC. This sequence joins TRBV5-1 and TRBJ2-1; 10 nucleotides agree with TRBD2. The junction had 13 bases not matched to a gene; V was cut back by 0 bases and J by 16 bases. Germline lookup yields CDR1 SGHRS and CDR2 YFSETQ. CDR3 length equals 15 residues.

There are a few counts of this clone. This rearrangement joins TRBV7-2 to TRBJ2-2; the match to TRBD2 covers 7 bases. The trim removed 5 bases at V and 4 bases at J, leaving 7 bases unmatched. Germline CDR1 is SGHTA and CDR2 is FQGNSA. The CDR3 runs 15 residues. The CDR3 spells CASSPRGSGTGELFF. CDR3 nucleotide sequence: TGTGCCAGCAGCCCCCGCGGGAGTGGCACCGGGGAGCTGTTTTTT.

This chain uses TRBV7-2 with TRBJ1-1; TRBD1 might be the D (5 bases). The CDR3 consists of 14 residues. The V end lost 5 bases, the J end lost 2 bases, and 12 bases lay between the germline ends. Germline CDR1 reads SGHTA; CDR2 reads FQGNSA. The CDR3 spells CASSTVGGNTEAFF. CDR3 nucleotide sequence: TGTGCCAGCAGCACGGTGGGGGGAAACACTGAAGCTTTCTTT.

This rearrangement joins TRBV30 to TRBJ2-1, with TRBD2 as a possible D gene (7 bases). This CDR3 is 15 amino acids long. In germline, CDR1 is GTSNPN, CDR2 SVGIG (reference sequence). V lost 2 bases, J lost 4 bases, and 15 bases lay in between. CDR3 loop: CAWSKAGAVYNEQFF. In DNA, the CDR3 is TGTGCCTGGAGTAAGGCGGGGGCTGTATACAATGAGCAGTTCTTC. The variable domain in full, with the rest retrieved from reference TRBV30 and TRBJ2-1, is SQTIHQWPATLVQPVGSPLSLECTVEGTSNPNLYWYRQAAGRGLQLLFYSVGIGQISSEVPQNLSASRPQDRQFILSSKKLLLSDSGFYLCAWSKAGAVYNEQFFGPGTRLTVL.

The chain is built from TRBV19 and TRBJ2-2, with D possibly matching TRBD1 (5 bases). The CDR3 runs 14 residues. Germline assignment: CDR1 LNHDA and CDR2 SQIVND (reference sequence). Trimming took off 8 bases at V and 0 bases at J, with 10 bases between the two ends. This CDR3 reads CASLGQANTGELFF. Written as DNA, the CDR3 is TGTGCCAGTTTGGGGCAGGCGAACACCGGGGAGCTGTTTTTT.

The chain is built from TRBV27 and TRBJ1-5; possibly TRBD1 for D (6 bases). The germline V gene has CDR1 MNHEY and CDR2 SMNVEV (reference sequence). The CDR3 has 16 amino acids. Trimming took 3 bases from V and 2 from J, leaving 14 bases between them. In DNA, the CDR3 is TGTGCCAGCAGTTTGTCGGGGGGGGCGGGCAATCAGCCCCAGCATTTT. Translating it yields CASSLSGGAGNQPQHF.

V usage is TRBV27 and J usage is TRBJ2-4, with 8 bases matching TRBD2. This CDR3 is built from 14 residues. The V segment lost 5 bases and the J segment 7 bases; nucleotides outside the gene matches: 7. Germline-derived CDR1 and CDR2 are MNHEY and SMNVEV (reference sequence). As DNA, the CDR3 is TGTGCCAGCAGTATCCAAAGCGGGAGCAACATTCAGTACTTC. It specifies CASSIQSGSNIQYF.

The chain carries TRBV19 and TRBJ1-1, with a weak D call TRBD1 (5 bases). The CDR3 loop spans 12 amino acids. V shed 7 bases and J shed 8 bases, with 14 bases lying between them. The germline V gene has CDR1 LNHDA and CDR2 SQIVND (reference sequence). CDR3 loop: CASTEGPREAFF. In DNA form, the CDR3 reads TGTGCCAGTACGGAGGGGCCGAGGGAAGCTTTCTTT.

The CDR3 spells CASSAGLAVYNEQFF. The DNA of the CDR3 is TGTGCCAGCAGCGCGGGACTAGCGGTCTACAATGAGCAGTTCTTC. This chain joins TRBV7-2 and TRBJ2-1; 11 bases are shared with TRBD2. The CDR3 contains 15 residues. Looked up from germline, CDR1 is SGHTA and CDR2 is FQGNSA. Trimming removed 5 bases from V and 3 bases from J; junction bases left unmatched: 3.

The V and J genes are TRBV5-1 and TRBJ1-2; 10 nucleotides match TRBD1. With V trimmed by 6 bases and J by 8 bases, 7 bases remained unmatched. Per germline, CDR1 SGHRS and CDR2 YFSETQ. CDR3 length: 13 amino acids. The CDR3 nucleotides are TGCGCCAGCACACCAGGACAGGGGGAAGGCTACACCTTC. Protein: CASTPGQGEGYTF. Complete variable domain (other parts from reference TRBV5-1 and TRBJ1-2): KAGVTQTPRYLIKTRGQQVTLSCSPISGHRSVSWYQQTPGQGLQFLFEYFSETQRNKGNFPGRFSGRQFSNSRSEMNVSTLELGDSALYLCASTPGQGEGYTFGSGTRLTVV.

The chain employs TRBV13 and TRBJ2-7; 7 bases line up with TRBD1. Germline lookup yields CDR1 PRHDT and CDR2 FYEKMQ (reference sequence). The CDR3 consists of 15 residues. Trimming at V came to 4 bases and at J to 2 bases, leaving 8 bases not matched to a gene. The CDR3 DNA follows: TGTGCCAGCAGCTCAGAAATGGGACAGACCTACGAGCAGTACTTC. Its translation: CASSSEMGQTYEQYF.

The rearrangement links TRBV6-5 to TRBJ1-3; D is unresolved. The CDR3 extends over 15 amino acids. The V end lost 7 bases, the J end lost 2 bases, and 15 bases lay between the germline ends. Germline assignment: CDR1 MNHEY and CDR2 SVGAGI. CDR3 DNA sequence: TGTGCCAGCATCGCCGGGGAGCGAGCTGGAAACACCATATATTTT. Protein product: CASIAGERAGNTIYF.

The chain has TRBV28 and TRBJ2-1, with 10 bases lining up with TRBD2. CDR3 length: 16 amino acids. The V gene's germline CDR1 is MDHEN and CDR2 SYDVKM. V was clipped by 4 bases and J by 4 bases; unmatched bases: 7. The DNA of the CDR3 is TGTGCCAGCAGTTCTTACCTAGCGGGAGAATACAATGAGCAGTTCTTC. Amino acids: CASSSYLAGEYNEQFF.

The rearrangement links TRBV19 to TRBJ2-4, with 7 positions matching TRBD2. Germline V gene data show CDR1 as LNHDA and CDR2 as SQIVND (reference sequence). The ends lost 5 bases at V and 9 bases at J; junction bases unmatched: 7. This CDR3 contains 13 residues. The CDR3 sequence is CASSGGESGIQYF. The CDR3, as DNA: TGTGCCAGTAGTGGGGGGGAGTCGGGCATTCAGTACTTC.

The rearrangement uses TRBV30 and TRBJ1-3, with D uncertain. The CDR3 has 14 amino acids. Trimming took off 3 bases at V and 0 bases at J, with 9 bases between the two ends. CDR1 is GTSNPN and CDR2 is SVGIG in the germline V gene (reference sequence). The CDR3 here is CAWSGITSGNTIYF. The CDR3 DNA reads TGTGCCTGGAGCGGGATAACCTCTGGAAACACCATATATTTT.